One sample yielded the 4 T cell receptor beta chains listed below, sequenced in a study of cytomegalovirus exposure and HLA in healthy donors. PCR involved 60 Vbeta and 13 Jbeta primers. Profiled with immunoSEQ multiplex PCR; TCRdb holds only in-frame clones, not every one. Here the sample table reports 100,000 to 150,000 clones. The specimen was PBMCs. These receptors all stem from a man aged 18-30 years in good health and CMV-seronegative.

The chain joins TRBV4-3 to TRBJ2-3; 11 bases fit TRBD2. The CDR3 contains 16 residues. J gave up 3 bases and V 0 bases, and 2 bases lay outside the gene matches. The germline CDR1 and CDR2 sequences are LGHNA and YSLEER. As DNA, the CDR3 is TGCGCCAGCAGCCAAGATACTAGCGGGAGAACAGATACGCAGTATTTT. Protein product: CASSQDTSGRTDTQYF.

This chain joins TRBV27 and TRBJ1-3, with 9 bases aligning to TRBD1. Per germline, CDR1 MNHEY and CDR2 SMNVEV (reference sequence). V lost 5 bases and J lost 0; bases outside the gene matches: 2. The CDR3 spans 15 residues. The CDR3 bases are TGTGCCAGCAGTCGACAGGGGGGCTCTGGAAACACCATATATTTT. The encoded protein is CASSRQGGSGNTIYF.

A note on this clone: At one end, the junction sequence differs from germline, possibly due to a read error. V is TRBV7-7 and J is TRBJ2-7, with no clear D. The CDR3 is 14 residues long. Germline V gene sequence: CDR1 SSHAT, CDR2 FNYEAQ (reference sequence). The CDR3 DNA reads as TGTGCTAGCAGCTTAGGCTTAGAATCAGGCGAGCAGTACTTC. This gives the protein CASSLGLESGEQYF.

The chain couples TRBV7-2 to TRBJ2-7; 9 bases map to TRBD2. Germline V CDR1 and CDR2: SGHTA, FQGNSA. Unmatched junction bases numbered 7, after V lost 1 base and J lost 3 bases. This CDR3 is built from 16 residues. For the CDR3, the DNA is TGTGCCAGCAGCTTAGGGAGCCTAGCGGGGATCTACGAGCAGTACTTC. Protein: CASSLGSLAGIYEQYF.